This T cell receptor beta chain was found in a study of blood T cell repertoires in COVID-19. TCRdb's table, derived via immunoSEQ multiplex PCR, lists solely in-frame clones and lacks some. The table lists approximately 220,000 clones, 80% to 90% of them singletons. Those enrolled, adults aged about 18 to 89 years, came from about 24 US areas. Participants' own reports of clinical history determined their cohort assignment. The germline V gene has CDR1 SEHNR and CDR2 FQNEAQ (reference sequence). The CDR3 is 13 residues long. V lost 4 bases and J lost 4; bases outside the gene matches: 3. V is TRBV7-9 and J is TRBJ1-1, with TRBD1 identical over 7 bases. The sequencing sample was made of PBMCs or T cells enriched from blood (not recorded which). This receptor was obtained from a woman aged 18-29 years in a cohort exposed to, infected with or recovered from COVID-19 (not recorded which). CDR3 amino acids: CASSYAGGTEAFF. CDR3 sequence (DNA): TGTGCCAGCAGCTACGCAGGGGGCACTGAAGCTTTCTTT.